This TCR beta chain emerged from a study of T-cell memory formation after mild COVID-19. The V end lost 6 bases, the J end lost 3 bases, and 18 bases lay between the germline ends. CDR3 length equals 16 residues. MiXCR, applied by TCRdb to the 5' RACE reads, yields one record per CDR3 protein. The data show hundreds of thousands of distinct CDR3 sequences, less than 25% seen once. Study observations and caveats: Whether day 37 second-wave clones are SARS-CoV-2-specific was not confirmed. Clones shrinking between day 15 and 85 showed a balanced CD4/CD8 split, and those that grew later tilted toward CD4+.

This clonotype was seen more than once but under ten times. As yet, its antigen is unknown. Sequences were obtained from PBMCs or a T cell subset sorted from them (not recorded which). The chain employs TRBV12-3 or TRBV12-4 and TRBJ2-1; D may correspond to TRBD1 or TRBD2 (6 bases each). This clonotype was sampled from an adult woman who had mild COVID-19 (a few samples of this study predate the infection). Cell type and time point are not known. The chain's CDR3 is CASRGGWGVVYNEQFF. The CDR3, as DNA: TGTGCCAGCAGGGGGGGCTGGGGGGTGGTCTACAATGAGCAGTTCTTC.